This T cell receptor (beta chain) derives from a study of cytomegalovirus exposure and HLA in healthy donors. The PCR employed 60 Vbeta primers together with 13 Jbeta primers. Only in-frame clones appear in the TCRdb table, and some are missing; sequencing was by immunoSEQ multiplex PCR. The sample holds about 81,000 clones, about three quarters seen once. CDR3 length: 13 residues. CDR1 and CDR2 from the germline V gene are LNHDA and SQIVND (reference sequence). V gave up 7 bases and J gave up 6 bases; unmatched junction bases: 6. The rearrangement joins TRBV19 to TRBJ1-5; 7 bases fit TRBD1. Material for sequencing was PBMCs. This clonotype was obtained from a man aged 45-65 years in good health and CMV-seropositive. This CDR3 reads CASNFDRVQPQHF. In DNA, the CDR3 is TGTGCCAGTAATTTCGACAGGGTTCAGCCCCAGCATTTT.